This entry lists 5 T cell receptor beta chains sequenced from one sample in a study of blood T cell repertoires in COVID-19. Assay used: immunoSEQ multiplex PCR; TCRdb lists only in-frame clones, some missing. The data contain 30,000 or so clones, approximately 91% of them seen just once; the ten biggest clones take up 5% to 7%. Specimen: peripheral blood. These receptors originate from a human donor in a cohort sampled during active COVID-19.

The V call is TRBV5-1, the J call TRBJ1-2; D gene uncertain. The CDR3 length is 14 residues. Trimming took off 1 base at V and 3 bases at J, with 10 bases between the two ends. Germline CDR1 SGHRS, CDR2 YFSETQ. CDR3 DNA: TGCGCCAGCAGCTTGAGCCCCGGGGACTATGGCTACACCTTC. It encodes CASSLSPGDYGYTF.

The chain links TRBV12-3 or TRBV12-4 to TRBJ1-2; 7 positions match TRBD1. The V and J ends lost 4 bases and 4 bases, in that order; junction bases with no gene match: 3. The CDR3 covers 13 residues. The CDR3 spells CASSSGTAYGYTF. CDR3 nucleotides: TGTGCCAGCAGTTCCGGGACAGCCTATGGCTACACCTTC.

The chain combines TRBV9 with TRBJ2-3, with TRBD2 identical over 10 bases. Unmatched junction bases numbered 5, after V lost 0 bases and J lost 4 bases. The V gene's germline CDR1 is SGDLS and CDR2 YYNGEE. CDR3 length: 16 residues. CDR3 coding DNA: TGTGCCAGCAGCGTAGGGGCTAGCGGGGGACCAGATACGCAGTATTTT. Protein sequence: CASSVGASGGPDTQYF.

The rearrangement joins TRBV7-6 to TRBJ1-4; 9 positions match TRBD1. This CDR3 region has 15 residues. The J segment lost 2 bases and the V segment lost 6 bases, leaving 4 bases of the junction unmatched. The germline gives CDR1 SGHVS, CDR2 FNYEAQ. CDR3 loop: CASSLTGGTNEKLFF. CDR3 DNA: TGTGCCAGCAGTCTCACAGGGGGCACTAATGAAAAACTGTTTTTT.

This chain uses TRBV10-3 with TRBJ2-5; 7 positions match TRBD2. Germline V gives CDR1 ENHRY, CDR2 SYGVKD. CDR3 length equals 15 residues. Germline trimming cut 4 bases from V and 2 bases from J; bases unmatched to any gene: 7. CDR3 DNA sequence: TGTGCCATCAGTGTGTCGGCGGGAGCTCAAGAGACCCAGTACTTC. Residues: CAISVSAGAQETQYF.